The following is a T cell receptor beta chain sequence with its context. This sample stems from a study of shared clonotypes between healthy human individuals. Clones were read by immunoSEQ multiplex PCR, and TCRdb kept only the in-frame ones, dropping some. The table shows 2 million to 2.5 million clones, with more than 90% occurring only once. V shed 3 bases and J 7 bases; nucleotides not matched to a gene: 7. The CDR3 loop spans 14 amino acids. In germline, CDR1 is WSHSY, CDR2 SAAADI. The clonotype originates from a man between 18 and 29 years old in good health. V and J are TRBV10-2 and TRBJ1-2; TRBD1 aligns across 8 bases. The specimen was naive CD4+ T cells sorted from blood. As for subset: CD45RA+ positively selected. The CDR3 DNA reads TGCGCCAGCAGTGAAAACAGGGGGTGGGGTGGCTACACCTTC. Translating it yields CASSENRGWGGYTF.